The rows below give T cell receptor beta chains drawn from one sample of a study of blood T cells in healthy people across ages. TCRdb reprocessed the 5' RACE reads via MiXCR and lists one record per CDR3 protein. The data contain fewer than 650,000 distinct CDR3 sequences, about 28% of them singletons. These data are also associated with another study on T cells of mothers and their children.

The sample comprised blood. These receptors were collected from a boy aged 2 to 10 in good health. Each CDR3 is given with its conserved first and last residue. A D gene is named only where the DNA matches it firmly. A clone size is listed for some rows: how often the clone was seen (once, few, many), or a class if it is expanded.

CASCLGTSGGVGQFF	TGTGCCAGCTGTCTCGGGACTAGCGGGGGAGTGGGGCAGTTCTTC	TRBV12-3/TRBV12-4	TRBJ2-1	few	TRBD2
CASSFGRRNEQYF	TGTGCCAGCAGTTTCGGGAGAAGGAACGAGCAGTACTTC	TRBV12-3/TRBV12-4	TRBJ2-7	-	-
CASIVGRGGENIQYF	TGTGCCAGCATAGTGGGTCGGGGTGGAGAAAACATTCAGTACTTC	TRBV2	TRBJ2-4	-	-
CSARADRPSGANVLTF	TGCAGTGCTAGAGCGGACAGGCCCTCTGGGGCCAACGTCCTGACTTTC	TRBV20-1	TRBJ2-6	-	TRBD1
CASSTTGSGNTIYF	TGTGCCAGCAGTACGACAGGCTCTGGAAACACCATATATTTT	TRBV12-3/TRBV12-4	TRBJ1-3	few	-
CASSLVTLNRGTTNEKLFF	TGCGCCAGCAGCTTAGTTACCCTAAACAGGGGTACAACTAATGAAAAACTGTTTTTT	TRBV7-9	TRBJ1-4	-	TRBD1
CSVETGERGKGQFF	TGCAGCGTTGAGACGGGAGAAAGGGGTAAAGGGCAGTTCTTC	TRBV29-1	TRBJ2-1	-	-
CASSQYRQGEGQPQHF	TGTGCCAGCAGCCAGTACCGACAGGGAGAAGGACAGCCCCAGCATTTT	TRBV2	TRBJ1-5	few	TRBD1
CSVEAGTDYGYTF	TGCAGCGTTGAGGCGGGGACAGACTATGGCTACACCTTC	TRBV29-1	TRBJ1-2	few	TRBD1
CASSLGSVQPFTGELFF	TGTGCCAGCAGTCTGGGCTCCGTTCAGCCATTCACCGGGGAGCTGTTTTTT	TRBV12-3/TRBV12-4	TRBJ2-2	-	-
CASSDSWYNEQFF	TGTGCCAGTAGTGACTCATGGTACAATGAGCAGTTCTTC	TRBV19	TRBJ2-1	-	-
CSVIKQGGQPQHF	TGCAGCGTGATTAAGCAGGGGGGTCAGCCCCAGCATTTT	TRBV29-1	TRBJ1-5	-	TRBD1
CASSLVPRNTEAFF	TGCGCCAGCAGCTTGGTACCAAGGAACACTGAAGCTTTCTTT	TRBV5-1	TRBJ1-1	few	-
CASSLAVNAANEKLFF	TGCGCCAGCAGCTTGGCCGTCAACGCGGCTAATGAAAAACTGTTTTTT	TRBV5-1	TRBJ1-4	-	-
CASSPGGHNSPLHF	TGTGCCAGCAGTCCCGGGGGCCATAATTCACCCCTCCACTTT	TRBV6-2/TRBV6-3	TRBJ1-6	-	-
CASSLVSGAHSGNTIYF	TGTGCCAGCAGCTTAGTGTCGGGGGCCCATTCTGGAAACACCATATATTTT	TRBV7-6	TRBJ1-3	few	-
CASSLSVAGGLETQYF	TGTGCCAGCAGTTTATCGGTAGCGGGAGGGCTCGAGACCCAGTACTTC	TRBV27	TRBJ2-5	few	TRBD2
CASSFRQSTGELFF	TGTGCCAGCAGCTTCCGACAGAGCACCGGGGAGCTGTTTTTT	TRBV11-2	TRBJ2-2	-	-
CSAEDPPGTSGYNEQFF	TGCAGTGCTGAAGATCCGCCCGGGACTAGCGGTTACAATGAGCAGTTCTTC	TRBV20-1	TRBJ2-1	-	TRBD2
CASSPFLVNTQYF	TGTGCCAGCTCCCCCTTTTTGGTCAATACGCAGTATTTT	TRBV12-3/TRBV12-4	TRBJ2-3	-	-
CSVEGVTGANVLTF	TGCAGCGTTGAGGGAGTGACTGGGGCCAACGTCCTGACTTTC	TRBV29-1	TRBJ2-6	few	-
CSASEGDKNIQYF	TGCAGTGCTAGTGAAGGGGACAAAAACATTCAGTACTTC	TRBV20-1	TRBJ2-4	-	-
CAISDRTGGLGEQYF	TGTGCCATCAGTGATAGGACAGGGGGCCTGGGCGAGCAGTACTTC	TRBV10-3	TRBJ2-7	-	TRBD1
CAWSGTPRSYNEQFF	TGTGCCTGGAGTGGGACACCTCGCTCCTACAATGAGCAGTTCTTC	TRBV30	TRBJ2-1	-	-
CASSQLMRGKNNEQFF	TGTGCCAGCTCACAGCTGATGCGGGGGAAAAACAATGAGCAGTTCTTC	TRBV18	TRBJ2-1	-	TRBD2
CASSQEGTSGFVGPPNEQFF	TGCGCCAGCAGCCAAGAAGGGACTAGCGGCTTTGTGGGTCCCCCTAATGAGCAGTTCTTC	TRBV4-3	TRBJ2-1	-	TRBD2
CASSRANSGNTIYF	TGCGCCAGCAGCCGTGCTAACTCTGGAAACACCATATATTTT	TRBV4-3	TRBJ1-3	-	-